This T cell receptor beta chain was captured in a study of T cell responses to AZD1222 COVID-19 vaccine. There are 13 residues in the CDR3. The repertoire was sequenced with immunoSEQ multiplex PCR; TCRdb's copy has only in-frame clones and lacks some. The repertoire holds tens of thousands of clones, with approximately 84% as singletons. General study findings and limits: Repertoire samples came only from after the peak T cell response. CD4 TCRs linked to vaccination spanned spike, dominating at 160-218 and 743-854. The donors showed a predominance of white British ancestry and of females, with possible underestimation of clonal diversity. Targets within unmutated variant regions were reportedly found for nearly half of spike-specific TCRs.

Regarding this clone: As yet, its antigen is unknown. A much larger clonotype is one base distant, so this may be a read error.

The sequence came from an adult in good health. The J gene is TRBJ1-1, the V gene TRBV12-3 or TRBV12-4; the D is unclear. This sample comprised peripheral blood, obtained on day 0 of AZD1222 vaccination. CDR3 DNA sequence: TGTGCCAGCAGTTTCATCTCGAACATTGAAGCTTTCTTT. This codes for CASSFISNIEAFF.